This entry lists 25 T cell receptor beta chains sequenced from one sample in a study of neoadjuvant anti-PD-1 for oral cavity cancer. The protocol was immunoSEQ multiplex PCR, while the TCRdb copy is restricted to in-frame clones and leaves out a portion. The sample yields about 15,000 clones, 35% to 40% seen once. The time point: after neoadjuvant nivolumab, at surgical resection. Sequenced material: tumor tissue, taken after nivolumab (anti-PD-1) treatment. These receptors were obtained from a person aged 35 to 85 with oral cavity squamous cell carcinoma.

The genes are TRBV2 and TRBJ2-1; TRBD2 matches 10 bases. Per the germline V gene, CDR1 is SNHLY and CDR2 is FYNNEI. The trim removed 2 bases at V and 6 bases at J, leaving 7 bases unmatched. The CDR3 sequence is 16 residues long. The CDR3 loop reads CASSESLAGATNEQFF. For the CDR3, the DNA is TGTGCCAGCAGTGAAAGTCTAGCGGGGGCCACCAATGAGCAGTTCTTC.

The chain uses TRBV5-1 and TRBJ1-1; 10 positions match TRBD1. With 4 bases clipped from V and 5 bases from J, the junction kept 8 bases outside the gene matches. Germline V gene data show CDR1 as SGHRS and CDR2 as YFSETQ. There are 15 residues in the CDR3. CDR3 residues: CASSKGQGTWTEAFF. The CDR3 nucleotides read TGCGCCAGCAGCAAGGGACAGGGGACGTGGACTGAAGCTTTCTTT.

The chain is built from TRBV4-3 and TRBJ1-4, with 7 bases aligning to TRBD1. CDR3 length: 17 amino acids. With V trimmed by 0 bases and J by 7 bases, 11 bases remained unmatched. Germline V gene data show CDR1 as LGHNA and CDR2 as YSLEER. Here the CDR3 DNA reads TGCGCCAGCAGCCAAGAGGTACAGGGGCTAGGGCCTGAAAAACTGTTTTTT. It encodes CASSQEVQGLGPEKLFF.

J is TRBJ2-1 and V is TRBV5-1; 8 bases are a match to TRBD1. The germline CDR1 and CDR2 sequences are SGHRS and YFSETQ. V was clipped by 4 bases and J by 4 bases; unmatched bases: 4. The CDR3 spans 14 residues. The CDR3 region has the DNA TGCGCCAGCAGCCCGGGACAGGCATACAATGAGCAGTTCTTC. This codes for CASSPGQAYNEQFF. Together with reference TRBV5-1 and TRBJ2-1, the CDR3 gives the full variable domain: KAGVTQTPRYLIKTRGQQVTLSCSPISGHRSVSWYQQTPGQGLQFLFEYFSETQRNKGNFPGRFSGRQFSNSRSEMNVSTLELGDSALYLCASSPGQAYNEQFFGPGTRLTVL.

The CDR3 spells CAISESGDRGVVVETQYF. In DNA form, the CDR3 reads TGTGCCATCAGTGAGTCGGGCGACAGGGGTGTGGTAGTAGAGACCCAGTACTTC. The chain uses TRBV10-3 and TRBJ2-5; 8 bases align to TRBD1. This CDR3 has 18 residues. The V gene end was trimmed by 0 bases and the J gene end by 4 bases; junction bases not matched to a gene: 13. Germline values: CDR1 ENHRY, CDR2 SYGVKD.

This clone has ten or more counts. The rearrangement joins TRBV25-1 to TRBJ1-1, with TRBD1 as a possible D gene (5 bases). Trimming left V 1 base short and J 1 base short, with 16 bases between. CDR1 and CDR2 (germline): MGHDK, SYGVNS. There are 17 residues in the CDR3. CDR3 loop: CASSEWGLRGSNTEAFF. CDR3 in DNA: TGTGCCAGCAGTGAATGGGGCCTCCGGGGGTCGAACACTGAAGCTTTCTTT.

This clone has only a few counts. This chain connects TRBV2 to TRBJ2-2, with D possibly being TRBD1 or TRBD2 (6 bases each). Germline CDR1 and CDR2: SNHLY and FYNNEI. The CDR3 contains 14 residues. Deletions cut 7 bases from V and 5 bases from J, with 14 bases between. In DNA form, the CDR3 reads TGTGCCAGCACCCCGGGGGCGCAAACCGGGGAGCTGTTTTTT. Encoded protein: CASTPGAQTGELFF.

This clone was recorded a few times. V gene TRBV5-6 combines with J gene TRBJ1-6; D ambiguous. This CDR3 contains 14 residues. CDR1 SGHDT and CDR2 YYEEEE come from the germline V gene. Trimming took 1 base from V and 9 from J, leaving 11 bases between them. The chain's CDR3 is CASSLRGMGSPLHF. The DNA for the CDR3 is TGTGCCAGCAGCTTGCGGGGAATGGGTTCACCCCTCCACTTT.

The rearrangement uses TRBV7-2 and TRBJ2-7; perhaps TRBD2 as D (7 bases). The CDR3 is 15 residues long. Trimming removed 1 base at V and 3 bases at J, with 13 bases between. Germline V gives CDR1 SGHTA, CDR2 FQGNSA. CDR3 amino acids: CASSLGDGGLYEQYF. For the CDR3, the DNA is TGTGCCAGCAGCTTAGGAGACGGGGGGCTCTACGAGCAGTACTTC.

The table lists this clone with a few counts. The chain is built from TRBV7-2 and TRBJ2-7; D is unresolved. The CDR3 consists of 12 residues. V lost 3 bases and J 0 bases, leaving 3 bases between the germline ends. Per germline, CDR1 SGHTA and CDR2 FQGNSA. The CDR3 DNA reads as TGTGCCAGCAGCTTCGACTCCTACGAGCAGTACTTC. Protein sequence: CASSFDSYEQYF.

The CDR3: CASSPSNVGYTF. CDR3 in DNA: TGTGCCAGCAGTCCGTCCAATGTTGGCTACACCTTC. The V gene is TRBV6-5, the J gene TRBJ1-2; D gene ambiguous. The CDR3 totals 12 residues. V was shortened by 5 bases and J by 7 bases, with 11 bases between the two germline ends. Germline CDR1 is MNHEY and CDR2 is SVGAGI.

The chain couples TRBV10-3 to TRBJ2-3; 14 bases are a match to TRBD2. The CDR3 has 18 residues. V gave up 3 bases and J gave up 2 bases; unmatched junction bases: 7. The V gene's germline CDR1 is ENHRY and CDR2 SYGVKD. DNA of the CDR3: TGTGCCATCAGTGATCCTGGGACTAGCGGGGGATACACAGATACGCAGTATTTT. The encoded protein is CAISDPGTSGGYTDTQYF.

This clone occurred a few times. CDR3 bases: TGTGCCACCAGCAGAGGCACAGGGGCCTATGGCTACACCTTC. This translates into CATSRGTGAYGYTF. V is TRBV15 and J is TRBJ1-2, with TRBD1 identical over 7 bases. The CDR3 totals 14 residues. Trimming at V came to 1 base and at J to 4 bases, leaving 3 bases not matched to a gene. Germline loops: CDR1 LNHNV, CDR2 YYDKDF (reference sequence).

This chain connects TRBV10-3 to TRBJ1-2, with D uncertain. With 0 bases removed from V and 4 bases from J, the gap between germline ends came to 9 bases. CDR1 is ENHRY and CDR2 is SYGVKD in the germline V gene. CDR3 length: 14 residues. CDR3 protein: CAISESADAYGYTF. DNA for the CDR3: TGTGCCATCAGTGAGTCGGCAGACGCCTATGGCTACACCTTC.

The chain combines TRBV30 with TRBJ1-6, with D possibly TRBD1 on 5 matching bases. The germline V gene encodes CDR1 GTSNPN and CDR2 SVGIG (reference sequence). Between the trimmed V and J ends, which lost 0 bases and 7 bases, there was a span of 10 bases. The CDR3 covers 14 residues. The CDR3, as DNA: TGTGCCTGGAGTGTATGGGGGGGAAATTCACCCCTCCACTTT. This codes for CAWSVWGGNSPLHF. Full variable domain (rest looked up from reference TRBV30 and TRBJ1-6): SQTIHQWPATLVQPVGSPLSLECTVEGTSNPNLYWYRQAAGRGLQLLFYSVGIGQISSEVPQNLSASRPQDRQFILSSKKLLLSDSGFYLCAWSVWGGNSPLHFGNGTRLTVT.

This rearrangement joins TRBV25-1 to TRBJ2-7, with D unresolved. V lost 4 bases, J lost 3 bases, and 4 bases lay in between. The V gene's germline CDR1 is MGHDK and CDR2 SYGVNS. This CDR3 spans 11 amino acids. CDR3 DNA sequence: TGTGCCAGCAGTGTCCTCTACGAGCAGTACTTC. Amino acid sequence: CASSVLYEQYF.

J is TRBJ1-1 and V is TRBV7-8, with D perhaps matching TRBD1 (6 bases). The germline gives CDR1 SGHVS, CDR2 FQNEAQ. This CDR3 contains 15 residues. V lost 4 bases to trimming and J lost 11 bases, with 23 bases between them. The CDR3 sequence: CASSSQLRETGWAFF. In DNA form, the CDR3 reads TGTGCCAGCAGCTCCCAACTCCGTGAAACAGGGTGGGCTTTCTTT. Full variable domain (missing parts from reference TRBV7-8 and TRBJ1-1): GAGVSQSPRYKVAKRGQDVALRCDPISGHVSLFWYQQALGQGPEFLTYFQNEAQLDKSGLPSDRFFAERPEGSVSTLKIQRTQQEDSAVYLCASSSQLRETGWAFFGQGTRLTVV.

The rearrangement joins TRBV7-9 to TRBJ1-6; D is undetermined. From germline, CDR1 is SEHNR and CDR2 FQNEAQ (reference sequence). Trimming cost V 2 bases and J 0 bases, with 11 bases left between them. The length of the CDR3 is 17 residues. This CDR3 is CASSLLSELSYNSPLHF. In DNA form, the CDR3 reads TGTGCCAGCAGCTTATTGTCCGAACTCTCCTATAATTCACCCCTCCACTTT.

This clone came up a few times. This chain links TRBV2 with TRBJ2-7; TRBD2 matches 7 bases. V lost 8 bases, J lost 6 bases, and 7 bases stayed unmatched. CDR3 length: 12 residues. Germline V lookup: CDR1 SNHLY, CDR2 FYNNEI. CDR3 sequence: CASGGEGGEQYF. For the CDR3, the DNA is TGTGCCAGCGGGGGGGAGGGAGGCGAGCAGTACTTC. The full variable domain, its missing parts supplied by reference TRBV2 and TRBJ2-7, is EPEVTQTPSHQVTQMGQEVILRCVPISNHLYFYWYRQILGQKVEFLVSFYNNEISEKSEIFDDQFSVERPDGSNFTLKIRSTKLEDSAMYFCASGGEGGEQYFGPGTRLTVT.

The chain links TRBV6-1 to TRBJ2-5; D is ambiguous. The CDR3 has 14 amino acids. Trimming pared 5 bases from V and 4 bases from J, leaving 14 bases between. Germline CDR1 reads MNHNS; CDR2 reads SASEGT. In DNA, the CDR3 is TGTGCCAGCAGTCTAACTTCTAAACTAGAGACCCAGTACTTC. Translation gives CASSLTSKLETQYF.

The rearrangement joins TRBV6-5 to TRBJ2-1, with D possibly TRBD1 on 6 matching bases. CDR1 and CDR2 (germline): MNHEY, SVGAGI. The V and J ends lost 6 bases and 4 bases respectively, with 16 bases between them. The CDR3 is 15 residues long. This CDR3 is CASRGGPGAYNEQFF. The CDR3 nucleotides read TGTGCCAGCAGGGGCGGGCCAGGGGCGTACAATGAGCAGTTCTTC.

This clone was seen more than once but under ten times. The gene calls are TRBV7-2 and TRBJ1-6, with D possibly TRBD1 on 6 matching bases. Germline CDR1 SGHTA, CDR2 FQGNSA. The CDR3 is 15 amino acids. Trimming removed 5 bases from V and 4 bases from J, with 12 bases in between. The CDR3 is CASSDWTDYNSPLHF. CDR3 bases: TGTGCCAGCAGCGACTGGACAGATTATAATTCACCCCTCCACTTT.

The chain is built from TRBV12-1 and TRBJ2-7; the table's D call, TRBD2, was not checked against the DNA. TRBV12-1 has pseudogene status. The CDR3 is 11 residues long. CDR3 DNA: TGTGCCAGCAGTTACTACTACGAGCAGTACTTC. Its protein product is CASSYYYEQYF.

The V and J genes are TRBV15 and TRBJ2-3, with a tentative D call TRBD2 (6 bases). The ends were cut back, 1 base at V and 3 bases at J, with 8 bases in the middle. CDR3 length: 14 residues. Germline CDR1 and CDR2: LNHNV and YYDKDF (reference sequence). The CDR3 here is CATSRVEGTDTQYF. DNA for the CDR3: TGTGCCACCAGCAGAGTGGAGGGTACAGATACGCAGTATTTT.

For the CDR3, the DNA is TGTGCCAGCAGCTTAGTATTTGGGGGCTCTGGAAACACCATATATTTT. It specifies CASSLVFGGSGNTIYF. The V and J genes are TRBV7-2 and TRBJ1-3; TRBD1 is a possible D gene (5 bases). The CDR3 runs 16 residues. Germline CDR1 reads SGHTA; CDR2 reads FQGNSA. The V end was cut by 1 base, the J end by 0 bases, with 10 bases between.